The 17 T cell receptor beta chains given below trace back to one sample, sequenced in a study of blood T cell repertoires in COVID-19. TCRdb's table, derived via immunoSEQ multiplex PCR, lists solely in-frame clones and lacks some. Among 100,000 to 150,000 clones listed, roughly 85% were seen once. Source material: peripheral blood. Receptors were obtained from a man older than 75 with active or convalescent COVID-19.

This chain uses TRBV18 with TRBJ2-7; D is unresolved. CDR1 is KGHSH and CDR2 is LQKENI in the germline V gene. This CDR3 region has 14 residues. Trimming removed 3 bases from V and 5 bases from J, with 14 bases in between. CDR3 nucleotide sequence: TGTGCCAGCTCACCCCCGCCGGGTCTCAACGAGCAGTACTTC. Protein: CASSPPPGLNEQYF.

This clone was observed a single time. The chain uses TRBV24-1 and TRBJ2-5; D gene ambiguous. The germline gives CDR1 KGHDR, CDR2 SFDVKD. This CDR3 region has 14 residues. V was shortened by 5 bases and J by 0 bases, with 9 bases between the two germline ends. The CDR3 DNA is TGTGCCACCAGTGTAGGCGGCAACCAAGAGACCCAGTACTTC. Translated: CATSVGGNQETQYF.

The chain joins TRBV5-1 to TRBJ2-5; 7 nucleotides align to TRBD2. Germline trimming cut 4 bases from V and 2 bases from J; bases unmatched to any gene: 5. The CDR3 sequence is 14 residues long. CDR1 is SGHRS, CDR2 YFSETQ, per germline. For the CDR3, the DNA is TGCGCCAGCAGCCTGACTAGCCTGCAAGAGACCCAGTACTTC. It specifies CASSLTSLQETQYF.

The chain joins TRBV5-1 to TRBJ2-3; 9 bases fit TRBD2. V lost 3 bases to trimming and J lost 4 bases; unmatched junction nucleotides: 6. Germline assignment: CDR1 SGHRS and CDR2 YFSETQ. CDR3 size: 15 residues. The CDR3 nucleotides are TGCGCCAGCAGCTCCTTAGCGGGAGAGGCAGATACGCAGTATTTT. It specifies CASSSLAGEADTQYF.

This chain joins TRBV6-6 and TRBJ2-1; 8 bases map to TRBD2. The V gene's germline CDR1 is MNHNY and CDR2 SVGAGI (reference sequence). The CDR3 loop spans 18 amino acids. V gave up 5 bases and J gave up 0 bases; unmatched junction bases: 12. The CDR3 sequence is CASSPGGASPFSYNEQFF. The CDR3, as DNA: TGTGCCAGCAGTCCCGGGGGGGCCAGCCCCTTCTCCTACAATGAGCAGTTCTTC.

This clone came up many times. The chain has TRBV3-1 (or the pseudogene TRBV3-2) and TRBJ2-3, with TRBD1 matching over 10 bases. The CDR3 extends over 16 amino acids. The ends lost 4 bases at V and 9 bases at J; junction bases unmatched: 13. CDR1 and CDR2 from the germline V gene are LGHDT and YNNKEL (reference sequence). The CDR3 protein is CASSRSRDRGSRTQYF. CDR3 DNA sequence: TGTGCCAGCAGCCGGAGCCGGGACAGGGGTTCGCGAACGCAGTATTTT.

This chain uses TRBV7-6 with TRBJ2-2; D might be TRBD1 (5 bases). The CDR3 runs 16 residues. The V and J ends lost 5 bases and 3 bases respectively, with 16 bases between them. CDR1 is SGHVS, CDR2 FNYEAQ, per germline. The CDR3 bases are TGTGCCAGCAGCGCATCACCGGACACATACACCGGGGAGCTGTTTTTT. Its translation: CASSASPDTYTGELFF.

The CDR3 sequence is CASSQLAGGTYEQYF. For the CDR3, the DNA is TGTGCCAGCAGCCAACTAGCGGGAGGAACCTACGAGCAGTACTTC. This chain links TRBV5-6 with TRBJ2-7, with 12 bases identical to TRBD2. Germline V gene sequence: CDR1 SGHDT, CDR2 YYEEEE. The V segment lost 4 bases and the J segment 2 bases; nucleotides outside the gene matches: 4. The CDR3 consists of 15 residues.

The rearrangement joins TRBV2 to TRBJ1-2; D gene ambiguous. The V end was cut by 8 bases, the J end by 4 bases, with 20 bases between. The length of the CDR3 is 15 residues. Germline CDR1 is SNHLY and CDR2 is FYNNEI. The CDR3 DNA reads as TGTGCCAGCCGACAACTCCAGAGTATCGCCTATGGCTACACCTTC. As protein: CASRQLQSIAYGYTF.

This chain uses TRBV29-1 with TRBJ2-7; 9 bases map to TRBD1. Trimming removed 7 bases from V and 0 bases from J; junction bases left unmatched: 10. Germline lookup yields CDR1 SQVTM and CDR2 ANQGSEA. The CDR3 consists of 15 residues. CDR3 in amino acids: CSAGQGPISSYEQYF. CDR3 nucleotides: TGCAGCGCGGGACAGGGACCTATCAGCTCCTACGAGCAGTACTTC.

This chain links TRBV5-4 with TRBJ1-4; TRBD1 agrees at 8 bases. CDR1 and CDR2 from the germline V gene are SGHNT and YYREEE (reference sequence). Trimming at V came to 0 bases and at J to 12 bases, leaving 10 bases not matched to a gene. The CDR3 has 15 residues. CDR3 DNA sequence: TGTGCCAGCAGCTTGGATTTAGGACAGGGACGGGAACTGTTTTTT. It is translated as CASSLDLGQGRELFF.

The V gene is TRBV10-3, the J gene TRBJ2-7, with D possibly TRBD2 on 7 matching bases. Germline V gene sequence: CDR1 ENHRY, CDR2 SYGVKD. V dropped 4 bases and J dropped 1 base, with 14 bases sitting between them. The CDR3 is made up of 15 amino acids. In DNA, the CDR3 is TGTGCCATCAGTGTAGGAGGGGGAGGGTCCTACGAGCAGTACTTC. It translates to CAISVGGGGSYEQYF.

Worth noting for this clone: The same CDR3 is also encoded by other DNA sequences in this sample. The gene calls are TRBV10-3 and TRBJ1-1; D is unclear. V was clipped by 5 bases and J by 7 bases, with 8 bases between them. Germline CDR1 ENHRY, CDR2 SYGVKD. The CDR3 sequence is 11 residues long. DNA for the CDR3: TGTGCCATCAGTAGTGGCGGTGAAGCTTTCTTT. Amino acid sequence: CAISSGGEAFF.

The chain links TRBV5-6 to TRBJ2-3, with a tentative D call TRBD1 (5 bases). The germline V and J ends were trimmed by 3 bases and 0 bases, with 8 bases remaining between them. The CDR3 contains 14 residues. Germline V lookup: CDR1 SGHDT, CDR2 YYEEEE. CDR3 sequence (DNA): TGTGCCAGCAGCTGGGGCGTTAGCACAGATACGCAGTATTTT. It codes for CASSWGVSTDTQYF.

V usage is TRBV6-5 and J usage is TRBJ1-4; weak D call: TRBD1 (6 bases). CDR3 size: 14 residues. The germline V and J ends were trimmed by 6 bases and 6 bases, with 14 bases remaining between them. In germline, CDR1 is MNHEY, CDR2 SVGAGI. CDR3 residues: CASRGGRQDEKLFF. As DNA, the CDR3 is TGTGCCAGCAGGGGGGGGAGACAGGATGAAAAACTGTTTTTT.

The chain has TRBV7-8 and TRBJ2-7; weak D call: TRBD1 (6 bases). V shed 5 bases and J shed 6 bases, with 23 bases lying between them. CDR1 and CDR2 from the germline V gene are SGHVS and FQNEAQ. This CDR3 has 16 amino acids. CDR3 nucleotides: TGTGCCAGCAGCAAATCTCCGGGACAATCCATGGTCGAGCAGTACTTC. Translation: CASSKSPGQSMVEQYF.

The CDR3 is CASDLRGEQFF. CDR3 bases: TGTGCTAGTGACTTGCGGGGGGAGCAGTTCTTC. The chain is built from TRBV12-5 and TRBJ2-1; 7 nucleotides align to TRBD2. This CDR3 comprises 11 residues. Germline V gene lookup returns CDR1 LGHNT and CDR2 FRNRAP. V lost 7 bases and J lost 10; bases outside the gene matches: 4.